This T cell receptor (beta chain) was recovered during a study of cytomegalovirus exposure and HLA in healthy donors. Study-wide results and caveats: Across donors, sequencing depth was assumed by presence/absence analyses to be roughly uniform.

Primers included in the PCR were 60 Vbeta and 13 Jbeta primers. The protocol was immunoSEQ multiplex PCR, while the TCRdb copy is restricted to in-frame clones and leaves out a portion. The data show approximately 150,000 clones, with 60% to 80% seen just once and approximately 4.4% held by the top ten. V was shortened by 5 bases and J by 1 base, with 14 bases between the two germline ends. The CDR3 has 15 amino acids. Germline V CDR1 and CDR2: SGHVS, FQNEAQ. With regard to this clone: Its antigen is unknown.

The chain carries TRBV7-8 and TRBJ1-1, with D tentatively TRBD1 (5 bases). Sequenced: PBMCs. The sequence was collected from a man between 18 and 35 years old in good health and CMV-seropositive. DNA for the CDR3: TGTGCCAGCAGCCGTGGCCTAGGACAGAACACTGAAGCTTTCTTT. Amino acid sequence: CASSRGLGQNTEAFF.